This T cell receptor beta chain derives from a study of CD8 T cells in Susac syndrome. The V end lost 5 bases, the J end lost 4 bases, and 14 bases lay between the germline ends. The CDR3 has 14 residues. Peripheral blood CD8+ and CD4+ T cells were profiled by TCR beta sequencing. The authors negatively isolated CD8+ and CD4+ T cells and FACS-enriched TEMRA cells. Random hexamers were used to reverse transcribe about 0.45 to 1 ug of RNA. The CDR3 of TCR beta was amplified by immunoSEQ multiplex PCR across 54 Vbeta and 13 Jbeta. TCRdb ran MiXCR on the immunoSEQ multiplex PCR reads and lists one entry per CDR3 protein. The sample records fewer than 80,000 distinct CDR3 sequences, 85% to 95% being singletons.

Specimen: CD8+ T cells from PBMCs. The TCR sequence derives from a human donor with multiple sclerosis. The chain uses TRBV12-3 or TRBV12-4 and TRBJ2-5; D gene ambiguous. The CDR3 DNA reads as TGTGCCAGCAGTACCTCTTGGAGTGGAGAGACCCAGTACTTC. Amino acid sequence: CASSTSWSGETQYF.